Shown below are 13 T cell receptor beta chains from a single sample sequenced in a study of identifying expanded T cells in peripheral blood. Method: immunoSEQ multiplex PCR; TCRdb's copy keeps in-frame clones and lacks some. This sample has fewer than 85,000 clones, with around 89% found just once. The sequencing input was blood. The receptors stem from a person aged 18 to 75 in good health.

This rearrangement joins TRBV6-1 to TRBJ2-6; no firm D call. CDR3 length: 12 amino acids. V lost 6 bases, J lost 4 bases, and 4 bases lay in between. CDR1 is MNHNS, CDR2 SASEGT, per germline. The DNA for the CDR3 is TGTGCCAGCAGCTCGGGGGCCAACGTCCTGACTTTC. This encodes CASSSGANVLTF.

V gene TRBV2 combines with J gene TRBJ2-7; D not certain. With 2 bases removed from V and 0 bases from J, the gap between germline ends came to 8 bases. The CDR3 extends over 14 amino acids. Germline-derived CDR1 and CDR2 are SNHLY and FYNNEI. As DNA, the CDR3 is TGTGCCAGCAGTGAACGTCAGAACTCCTACGAGCAGTACTTC. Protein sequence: CASSERQNSYEQYF. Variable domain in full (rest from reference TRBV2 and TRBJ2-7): EPEVTQTPSHQVTQMGQEVILRCVPISNHLYFYWYRQILGQKVEFLVSFYNNEISEKSEIFDDQFSVERPDGSNFTLKIRSTKLEDSAMYFCASSERQNSYEQYFGPGTRLTVT.

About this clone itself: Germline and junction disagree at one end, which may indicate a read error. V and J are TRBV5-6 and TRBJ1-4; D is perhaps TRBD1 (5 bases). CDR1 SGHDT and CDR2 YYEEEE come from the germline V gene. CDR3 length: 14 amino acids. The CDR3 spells CASSLAGTKEKLFF. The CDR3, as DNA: TGTGCCAGCAGCTTGGCGGGGACTAAGGAAAAACTGTTTTTT. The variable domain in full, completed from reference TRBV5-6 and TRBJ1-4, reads DAGVTQSPTHLIKTRGQQVTLRCSPKSGHDTVSWYQQALGQGPQFIFQYYEEEERQRGNFPDRFSGHQFPNYSSELNVNALLLGDSALYLCASSLAGTKEKLFFGSGTQLSVL.

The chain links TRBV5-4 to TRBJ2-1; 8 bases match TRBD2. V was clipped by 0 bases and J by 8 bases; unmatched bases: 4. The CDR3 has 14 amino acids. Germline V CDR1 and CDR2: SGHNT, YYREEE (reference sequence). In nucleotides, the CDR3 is TGTGCCAGCAGCTTGGGCGGGGGGAGCGATGAGCAGTTCTTC. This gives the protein CASSLGGGSDEQFF. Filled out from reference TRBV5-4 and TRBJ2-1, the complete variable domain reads ETGVTQSPTHLIKTRGQQVTLRCSSQSGHNTVSWYQQALGQGPQFIFQYYREEENGRGNFPPRFSGLQFPNYSSELNVNALELDDSALYLCASSLGGGSDEQFFGPGTRLTVL.

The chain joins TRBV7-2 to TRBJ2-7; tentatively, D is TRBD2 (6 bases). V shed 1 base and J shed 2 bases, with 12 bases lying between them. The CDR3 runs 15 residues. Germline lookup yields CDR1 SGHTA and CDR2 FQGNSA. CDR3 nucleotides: TGTGCCAGCAGCTTAGAGGTTAGCGGCCCCTACGAGCAGTACTTC. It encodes CASSLEVSGPYEQYF. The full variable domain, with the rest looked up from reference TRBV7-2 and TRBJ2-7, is GAGVSQSPSNKVTEKGKDVELRCDPISGHTALYWYRQSLGQGLEFLIYFQGNSAPDKSGLPSDRFSAERTGGSVSTLTIQRTQQEDSAVYLCASSLEVSGPYEQYFGPGTRLTVT.

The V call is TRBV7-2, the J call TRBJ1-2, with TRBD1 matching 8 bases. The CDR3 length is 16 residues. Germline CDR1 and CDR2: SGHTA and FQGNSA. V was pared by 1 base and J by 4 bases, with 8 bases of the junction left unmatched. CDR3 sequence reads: CASSLVVTGVGYGYTF. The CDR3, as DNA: TGTGCCAGCAGCTTAGTAGTGACAGGGGTTGGCTATGGCTACACCTTC.

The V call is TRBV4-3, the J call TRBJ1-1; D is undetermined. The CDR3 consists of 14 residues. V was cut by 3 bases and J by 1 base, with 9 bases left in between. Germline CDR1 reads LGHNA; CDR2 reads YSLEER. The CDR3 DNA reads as TGCGCCAGCAGCCAGAACACAGAGAACACTGAAGCTTTCTTT. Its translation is CASSQNTENTEAFF.

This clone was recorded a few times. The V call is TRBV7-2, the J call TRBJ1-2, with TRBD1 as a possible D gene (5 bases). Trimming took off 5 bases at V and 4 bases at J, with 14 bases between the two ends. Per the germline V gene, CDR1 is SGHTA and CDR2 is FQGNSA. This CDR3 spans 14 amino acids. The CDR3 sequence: CASSATPGLYGYTF. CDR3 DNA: TGTGCCAGCAGCGCCACCCCGGGACTCTATGGCTACACCTTC.

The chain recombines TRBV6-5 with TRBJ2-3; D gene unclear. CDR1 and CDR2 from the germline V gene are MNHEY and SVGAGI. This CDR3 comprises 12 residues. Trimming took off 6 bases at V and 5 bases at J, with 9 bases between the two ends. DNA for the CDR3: TGTGCCAGCAGGCAGTCCGGAGATACGCAGTATTTT. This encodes CASRQSGDTQYF.

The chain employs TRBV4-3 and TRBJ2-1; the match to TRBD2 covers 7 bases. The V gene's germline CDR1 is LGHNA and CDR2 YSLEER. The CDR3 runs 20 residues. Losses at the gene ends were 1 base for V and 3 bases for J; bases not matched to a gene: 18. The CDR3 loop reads CASSQGQHHFKRDNYNEQFF. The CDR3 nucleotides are TGCGCCAGCAGCCAAGGCCAACACCATTTCAAGCGGGATAACTACAATGAGCAGTTCTTC.

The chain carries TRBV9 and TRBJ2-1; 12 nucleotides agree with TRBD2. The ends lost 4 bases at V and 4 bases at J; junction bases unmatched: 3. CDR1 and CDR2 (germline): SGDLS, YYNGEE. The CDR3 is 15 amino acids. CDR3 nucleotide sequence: TGTGCCAGCAGCTTTGGACTAGCGGGGTACAATGAGCAGTTCTTC. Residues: CASSFGLAGYNEQFF. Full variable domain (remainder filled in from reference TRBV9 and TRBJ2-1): DSGVTQTPKHLITATGQRVTLRCSPRSGDLSVYWYQQSLDQGLQFLIQYYNGEERAKGNILERFSAQQFPDLHSELNLSSLELGDSALYFCASSFGLAGYNEQFFGPGTRLTVL.

CDR3 sequence: CATSRVPRSNEKLFF. The CDR3 coding sequence is TGTGCCACCAGCAGAGTACCCAGGTCTAATGAAAAACTGTTTTTT. The rearrangement uses TRBV15 and TRBJ1-4; D call uncertain. CDR3 length: 15 amino acids. V dropped 1 base and J dropped 3 bases, with 9 bases sitting between them. CDR1 and CDR2 from the germline V gene are LNHNV and YYDKDF (reference sequence).

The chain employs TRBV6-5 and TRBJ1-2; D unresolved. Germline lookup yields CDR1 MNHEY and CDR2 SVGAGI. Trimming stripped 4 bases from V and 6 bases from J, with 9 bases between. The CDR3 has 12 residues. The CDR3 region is CASSSVVDGYTF. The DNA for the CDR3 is TGTGCCAGCAGTTCGGTCGTAGATGGCTACACCTTC.